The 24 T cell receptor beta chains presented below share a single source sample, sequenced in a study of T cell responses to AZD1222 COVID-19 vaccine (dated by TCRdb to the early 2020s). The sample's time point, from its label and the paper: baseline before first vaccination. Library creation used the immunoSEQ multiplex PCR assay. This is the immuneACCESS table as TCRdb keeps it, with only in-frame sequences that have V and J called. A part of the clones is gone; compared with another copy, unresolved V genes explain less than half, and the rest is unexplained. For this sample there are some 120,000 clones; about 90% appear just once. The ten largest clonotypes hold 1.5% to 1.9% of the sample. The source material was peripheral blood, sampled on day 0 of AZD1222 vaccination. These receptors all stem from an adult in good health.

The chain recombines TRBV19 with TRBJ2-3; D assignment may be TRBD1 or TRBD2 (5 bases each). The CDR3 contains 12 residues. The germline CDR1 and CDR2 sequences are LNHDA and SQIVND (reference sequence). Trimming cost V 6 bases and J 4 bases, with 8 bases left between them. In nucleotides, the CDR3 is TGTGCCAGTAGGCAGGGACCAGATACGCAGTATTTT. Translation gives CASRQGPDTQYF. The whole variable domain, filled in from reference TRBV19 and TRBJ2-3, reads DGGITQSPKYLFRKEGQNVTLSCEQNLNHDAMYWYRQDPGQGLRLIYYSQIVNDFQKGDIAEGYSVSREKKESFPLTVTSAQKNPTAFYLCASRQGPDTQYFGPGTRLTVL.

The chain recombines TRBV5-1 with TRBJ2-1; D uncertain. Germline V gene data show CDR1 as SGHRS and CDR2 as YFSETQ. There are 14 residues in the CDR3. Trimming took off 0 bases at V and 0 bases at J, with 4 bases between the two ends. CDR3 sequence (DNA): TGCGCCAGCAGCTTGGACTTCTCCTACAATGAGCAGTTCTTC. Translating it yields CASSLDFSYNEQFF.

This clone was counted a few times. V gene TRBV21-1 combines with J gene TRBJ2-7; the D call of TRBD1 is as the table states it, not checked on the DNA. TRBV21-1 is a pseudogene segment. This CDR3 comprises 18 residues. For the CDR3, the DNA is TGTGCCAGCAGCCCTCTCCGGTGGGGACAGGGGGGGTCCTACGAGCAGTACTTC. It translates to CASSPLRWGQGGSYEQYF.

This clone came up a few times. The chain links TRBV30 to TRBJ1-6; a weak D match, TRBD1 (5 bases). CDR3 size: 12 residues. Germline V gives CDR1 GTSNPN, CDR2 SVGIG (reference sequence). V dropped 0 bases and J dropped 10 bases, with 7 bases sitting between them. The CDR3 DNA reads TGTGCCTGGAGTGTATGGGACTCACCCCTCCACTTT. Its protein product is CAWSVWDSPLHF.

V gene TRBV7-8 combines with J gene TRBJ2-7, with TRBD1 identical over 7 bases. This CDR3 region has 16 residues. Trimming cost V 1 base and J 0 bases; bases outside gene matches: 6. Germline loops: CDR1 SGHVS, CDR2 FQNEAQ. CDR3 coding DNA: TGTGCCAGCAGCTTAGTAGGGGGCGCTAGCTCCTACGAGCAGTACTTC. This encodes CASSLVGGASSYEQYF.

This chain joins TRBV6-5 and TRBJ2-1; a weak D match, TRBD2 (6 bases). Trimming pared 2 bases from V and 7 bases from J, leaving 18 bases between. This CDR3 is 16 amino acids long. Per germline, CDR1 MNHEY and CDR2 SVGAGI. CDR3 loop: CASSYLARRAGNEQFF. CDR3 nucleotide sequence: TGTGCCAGCAGTTACCTAGCGCGTCGGGCGGGGAATGAGCAGTTCTTC.

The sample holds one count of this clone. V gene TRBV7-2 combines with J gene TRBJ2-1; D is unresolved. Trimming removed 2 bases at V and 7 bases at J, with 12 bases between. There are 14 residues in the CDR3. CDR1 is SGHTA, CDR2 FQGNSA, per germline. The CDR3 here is CASSLSTDVNEQFF. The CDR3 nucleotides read TGTGCCAGCAGCTTATCGACTGATGTAAATGAGCAGTTCTTC. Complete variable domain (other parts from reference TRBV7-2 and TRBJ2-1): GAGVSQSPSNKVTEKGKDVELRCDPISGHTALYWYRQSLGQGLEFLIYFQGNSAPDKSGLPSDRFSAERTGGSVSTLTIQRTQQEDSAVYLCASSLSTDVNEQFFGPGTRLTVL.

Here the CDR3 reads CASSGDGATNEKLFF. The CDR3 bases are TGTGCCAGCAGTGGGGACGGCGCAACTAATGAAAAACTGTTTTTT. The chain combines TRBV9 with TRBJ1-4; TRBD1 is a possible D gene (5 bases). Germline V gives CDR1 SGDLS, CDR2 YYNGEE. The CDR3 loop spans 15 amino acids. V lost 5 bases and J 0 bases, leaving 11 bases between the germline ends.

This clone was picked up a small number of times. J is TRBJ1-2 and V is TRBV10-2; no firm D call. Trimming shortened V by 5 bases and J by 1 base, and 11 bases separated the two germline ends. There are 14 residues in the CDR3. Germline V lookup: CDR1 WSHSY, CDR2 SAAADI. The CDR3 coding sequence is TGCGCCAGCAGTCCCAGCGGGGATAACTATGGCTACACCTTC. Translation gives CASSPSGDNYGYTF.

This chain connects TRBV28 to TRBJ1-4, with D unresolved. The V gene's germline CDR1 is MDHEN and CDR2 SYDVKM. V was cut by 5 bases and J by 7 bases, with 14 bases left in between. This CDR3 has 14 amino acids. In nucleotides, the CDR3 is TGTGCCAGCAGTAAGGACCGCTGGGGTGAAAAACTGTTTTTT. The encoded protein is CASSKDRWGEKLFF.

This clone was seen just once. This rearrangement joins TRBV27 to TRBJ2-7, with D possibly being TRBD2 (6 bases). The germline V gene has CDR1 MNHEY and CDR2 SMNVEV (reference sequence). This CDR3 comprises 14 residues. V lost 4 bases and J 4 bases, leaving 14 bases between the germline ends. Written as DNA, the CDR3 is TGTGCCAGCAGTTCCGGAGGGAAGGTATACGAGCAGTACTTC. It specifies CASSSGGKVYEQYF.

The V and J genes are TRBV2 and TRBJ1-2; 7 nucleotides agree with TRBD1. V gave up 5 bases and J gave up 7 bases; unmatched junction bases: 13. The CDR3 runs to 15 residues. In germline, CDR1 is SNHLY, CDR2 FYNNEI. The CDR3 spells CASSKRDSPILGYTF. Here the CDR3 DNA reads TGTGCCAGCAGTAAACGGGACAGTCCTATTCTTGGCTACACCTTC.

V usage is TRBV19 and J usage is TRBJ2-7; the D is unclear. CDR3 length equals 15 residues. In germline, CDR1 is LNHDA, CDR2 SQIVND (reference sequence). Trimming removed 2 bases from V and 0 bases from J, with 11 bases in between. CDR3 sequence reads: CASSITVSGSYEQYF. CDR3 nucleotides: TGTGCCAGTAGTATAACGGTTTCCGGCTCCTACGAGCAGTACTTC.

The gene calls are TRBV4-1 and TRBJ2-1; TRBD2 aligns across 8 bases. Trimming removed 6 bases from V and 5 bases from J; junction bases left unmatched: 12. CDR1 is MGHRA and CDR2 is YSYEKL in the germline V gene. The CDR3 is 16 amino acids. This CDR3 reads CASSNPLLAGNNEQFF. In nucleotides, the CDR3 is TGCGCCAGCAGTAACCCTCTCCTAGCGGGCAACAATGAGCAGTTCTTC.

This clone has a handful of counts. CDR3: CASSYGTEAGELFF. The CDR3 DNA reads TGTGCCAGCAGTTACGGGACAGAGGCCGGGGAGCTGTTTTTT. This sequence joins TRBV6-5 and TRBJ2-2, with 7 positions matching TRBD1. Per the germline V gene, CDR1 is MNHEY and CDR2 is SVGAGI. This CDR3 is built from 14 residues. The ends lost 2 bases at V and 6 bases at J; junction bases unmatched: 3.

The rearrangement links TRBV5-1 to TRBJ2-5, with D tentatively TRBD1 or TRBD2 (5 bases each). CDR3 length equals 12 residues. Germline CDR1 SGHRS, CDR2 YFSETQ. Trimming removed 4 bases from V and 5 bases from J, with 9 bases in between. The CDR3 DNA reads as TGCGCCAGCAGCGAGGGGTTGGAGACCCAGTACTTC. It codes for CASSEGLETQYF.

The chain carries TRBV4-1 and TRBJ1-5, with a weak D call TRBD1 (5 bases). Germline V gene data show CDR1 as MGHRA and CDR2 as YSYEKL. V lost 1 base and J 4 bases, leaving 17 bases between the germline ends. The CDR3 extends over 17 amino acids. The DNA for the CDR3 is TGCGCCAGCAGCCAAGGACAAGCGGGGCGGAAAAATCAGCCCCAGCATTTT. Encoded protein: CASSQGQAGRKNQPQHF.

The CDR3 DNA reads TGTGCCAGCAGCGACAGTACGGGACTTACCTACGAGCAGTACTTC. Translation: CASSDSTGLTYEQYF. The V call is TRBV5-6, the J call TRBJ2-7; perhaps TRBD2 as D (6 bases). This CDR3 is built from 15 residues. Germline-derived CDR1 and CDR2 are SGHDT and YYEEEE. The V gene lost 4 bases and the J gene lost 2 bases, with 16 bases spanning the gap.

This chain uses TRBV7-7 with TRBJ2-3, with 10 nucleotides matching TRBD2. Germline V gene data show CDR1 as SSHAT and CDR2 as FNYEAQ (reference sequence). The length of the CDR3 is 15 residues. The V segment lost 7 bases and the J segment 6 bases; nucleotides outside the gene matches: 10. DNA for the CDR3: TGTGCCAGCACCTCATTACTAGCGGGACGGGATACGCAGTATTTT. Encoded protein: CASTSLLAGRDTQYF.

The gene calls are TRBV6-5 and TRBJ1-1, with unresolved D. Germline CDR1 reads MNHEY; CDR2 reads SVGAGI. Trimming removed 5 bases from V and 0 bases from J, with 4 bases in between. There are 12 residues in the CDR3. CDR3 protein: CASSQLNTEAFF. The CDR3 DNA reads TGTGCCAGCAGTCAGTTGAACACTGAAGCTTTCTTT.

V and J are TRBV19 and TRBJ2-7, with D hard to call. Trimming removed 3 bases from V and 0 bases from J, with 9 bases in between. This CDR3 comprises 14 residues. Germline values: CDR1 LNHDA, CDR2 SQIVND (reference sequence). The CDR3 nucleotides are TGTGCCAGTAGTATTCTTGGGGACTCCTACGAGCAGTACTTC. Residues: CASSILGDSYEQYF.

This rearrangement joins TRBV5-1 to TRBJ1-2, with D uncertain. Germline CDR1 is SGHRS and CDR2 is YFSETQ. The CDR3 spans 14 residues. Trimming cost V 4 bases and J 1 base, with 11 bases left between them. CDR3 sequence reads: CASSLRQYNYGYTF. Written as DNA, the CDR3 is TGCGCCAGCAGCCTACGGCAGTATAACTATGGCTACACCTTC.

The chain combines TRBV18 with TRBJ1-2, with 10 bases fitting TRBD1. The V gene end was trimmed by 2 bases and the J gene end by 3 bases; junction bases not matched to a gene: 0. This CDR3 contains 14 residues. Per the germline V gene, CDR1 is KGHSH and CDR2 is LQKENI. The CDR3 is CASSPGTGDYGYTF. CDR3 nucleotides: TGTGCCAGCTCACCAGGGACAGGGGACTATGGCTACACCTTC.

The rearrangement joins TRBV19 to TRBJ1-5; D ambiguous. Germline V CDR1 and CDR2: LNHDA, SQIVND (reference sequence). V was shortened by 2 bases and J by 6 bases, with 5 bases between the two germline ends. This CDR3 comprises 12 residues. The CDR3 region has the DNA TGTGCCAGTAGTATATCAGGTCAGCCCCAGCATTTT. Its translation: CASSISGQPQHF.